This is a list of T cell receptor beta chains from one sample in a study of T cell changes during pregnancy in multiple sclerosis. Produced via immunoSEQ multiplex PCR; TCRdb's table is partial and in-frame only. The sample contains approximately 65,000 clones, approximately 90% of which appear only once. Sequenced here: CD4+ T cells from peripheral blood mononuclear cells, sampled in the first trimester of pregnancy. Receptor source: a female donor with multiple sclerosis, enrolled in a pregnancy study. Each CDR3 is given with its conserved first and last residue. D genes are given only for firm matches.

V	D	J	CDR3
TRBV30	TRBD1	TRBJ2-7	CAWSKGQGSSYEQYF
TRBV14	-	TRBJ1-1	CASSQGVGANTEAFF
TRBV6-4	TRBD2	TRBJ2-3	CASSDSSGGTDTQYF
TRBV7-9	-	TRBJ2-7	CASSSQGYEQYF
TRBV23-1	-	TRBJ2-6	CASSPGGPGQEYWGANVLTF
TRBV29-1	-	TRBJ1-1	CSVGRDSGRITEAFF
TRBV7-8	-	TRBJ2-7	CASSPRAGSSYEQYF
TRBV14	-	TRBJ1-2	CASSRFTGNPLYGYTF
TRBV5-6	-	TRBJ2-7	CASSGTLTYEQYF
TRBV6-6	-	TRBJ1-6	CASRPTGFGSPLHF
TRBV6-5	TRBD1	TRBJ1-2	CASSFGQGRGYTF
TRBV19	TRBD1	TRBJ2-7	CASNRDRSSYEQYF
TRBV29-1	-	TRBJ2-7	CSGQSVRGGGNEQYF
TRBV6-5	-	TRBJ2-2	CASRKPDTGELFF
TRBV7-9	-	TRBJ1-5	CASSLAGGSNQPQHF
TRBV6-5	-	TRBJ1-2	CASRAGTFNYGYTF
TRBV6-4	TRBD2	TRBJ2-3	CASSRAGGPTDTQYF
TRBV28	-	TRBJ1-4	CASSLNRPNEKLFF
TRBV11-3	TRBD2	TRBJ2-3	CASSSGLAGGLHTQYF
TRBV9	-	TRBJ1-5	CASSPSMGVNQPQHF
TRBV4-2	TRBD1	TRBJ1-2	CASSQSGTGVNYGYTF
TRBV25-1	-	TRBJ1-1	CASRGAGTEAFF
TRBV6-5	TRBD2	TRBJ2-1	CASRISGGRGNEQFF
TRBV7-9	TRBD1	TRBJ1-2	CASSSPGGTGAVEGYTF
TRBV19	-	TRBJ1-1	CASSISEDTEAFF
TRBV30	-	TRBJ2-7	CAWSRQGYEQYF
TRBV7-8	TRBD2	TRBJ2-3	CASSSRSLAAEDTQYF
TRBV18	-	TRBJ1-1	CASSPSVGTGLNTEAFF
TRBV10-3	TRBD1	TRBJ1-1	CAITPTGGTEAFF
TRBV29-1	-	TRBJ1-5	CSVAGANQPQHF
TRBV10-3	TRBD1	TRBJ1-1	CAISELDRTNTEAFF
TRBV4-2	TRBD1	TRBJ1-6	CASSRETGTNSPLHF
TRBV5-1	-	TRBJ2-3	CASSFRTSTSTDTQYF
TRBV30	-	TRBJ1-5	CAWSGDSNQPQHF
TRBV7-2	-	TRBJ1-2	CASSCTDREDGKTYGYTF
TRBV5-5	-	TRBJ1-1	CASSSQDSSTEAFF
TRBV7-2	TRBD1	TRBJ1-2	CASSSLVGTDYGYTF
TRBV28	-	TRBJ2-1	CASRGPTYNEQFF
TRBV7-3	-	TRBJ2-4	CASSPRDTAKNIQYF
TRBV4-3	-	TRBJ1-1	CASSQRQNEAFF